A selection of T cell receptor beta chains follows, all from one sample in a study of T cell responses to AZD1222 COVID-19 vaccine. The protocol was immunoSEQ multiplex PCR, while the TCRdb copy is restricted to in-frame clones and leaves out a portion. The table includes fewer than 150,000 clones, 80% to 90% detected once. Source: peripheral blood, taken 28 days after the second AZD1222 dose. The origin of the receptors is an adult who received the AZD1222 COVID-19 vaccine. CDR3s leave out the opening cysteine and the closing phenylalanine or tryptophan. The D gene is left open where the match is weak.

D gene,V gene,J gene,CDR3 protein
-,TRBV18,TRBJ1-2,ASSPRGDGDYT
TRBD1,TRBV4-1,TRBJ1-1,ASSYGQGGMLATEAF
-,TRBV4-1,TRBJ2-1,ASSPGDRSRSSYNEQF
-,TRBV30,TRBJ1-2,AWDKDRAAGYT
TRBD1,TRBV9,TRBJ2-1,ASSVVGVGQSQF
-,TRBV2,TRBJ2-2,ASRLVANTGELF
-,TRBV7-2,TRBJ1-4,ASSPFIRTNEKLF
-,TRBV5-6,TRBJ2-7,ASSLGVAAPYEQY
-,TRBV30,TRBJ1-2,AWSVRYGYT
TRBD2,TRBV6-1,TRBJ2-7,ASSEMSGSIYEQY
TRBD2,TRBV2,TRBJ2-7,ASRGAGSLYEQY
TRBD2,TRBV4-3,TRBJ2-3,ASTAGGPADTQY
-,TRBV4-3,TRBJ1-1,ASSQVRGNTEAF
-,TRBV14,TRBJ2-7,ASSRSVLSSYEQY
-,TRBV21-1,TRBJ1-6,ASSPEGDGRFSPLH
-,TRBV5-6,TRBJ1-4,ASSGTTTNEKLF
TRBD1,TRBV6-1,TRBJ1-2,ASSEAGTVNYGYT
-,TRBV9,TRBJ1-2,ASSESRGGYT
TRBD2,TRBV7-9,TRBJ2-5,ASSPRGLALPMAQY
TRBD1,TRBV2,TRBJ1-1,ASKRDSPSPEAF
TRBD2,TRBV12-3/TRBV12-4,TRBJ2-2,ASSPVAGGELF
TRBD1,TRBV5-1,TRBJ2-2,ASSWGQGSGELF
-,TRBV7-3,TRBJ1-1,ASSLVRAVTSEAF
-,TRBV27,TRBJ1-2,ASSFQGNYGYT
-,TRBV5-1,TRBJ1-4,ASSLQGSNEKLF
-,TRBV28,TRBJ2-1,ASSFVSRPYNEQF
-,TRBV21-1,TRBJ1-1,ASSNDPTENTEAF
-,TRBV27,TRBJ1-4,ASSFFGANEKLF
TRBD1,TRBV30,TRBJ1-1,AWGQGHTEAF
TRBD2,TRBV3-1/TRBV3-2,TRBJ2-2,ASSRGLAGGISGELF
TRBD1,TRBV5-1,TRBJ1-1,ASSSPGQGQNTEAF
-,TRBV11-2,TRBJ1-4,ASSAQWGGTEKLF
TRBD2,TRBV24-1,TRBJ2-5,ATSVLAGGQETQY
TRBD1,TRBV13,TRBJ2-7,ASSLTGQGYEQY
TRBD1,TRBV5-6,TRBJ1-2,ASSEGQGRPYGYT
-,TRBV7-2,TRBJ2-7,ASSLAPRSYEQY
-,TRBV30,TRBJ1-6,AWGDGNNSPLH
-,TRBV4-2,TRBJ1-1,ASSQDGGRGSTEAF
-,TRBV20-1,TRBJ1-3,SASISGPGNTIY
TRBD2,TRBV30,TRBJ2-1,AWSHGLAGRPEQF
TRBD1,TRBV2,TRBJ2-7,ASLWTGGAEEQY
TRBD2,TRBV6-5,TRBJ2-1,ASSFRRGGLNEQF
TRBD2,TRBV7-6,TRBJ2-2,ASSSTSVLAGAPNTGELF
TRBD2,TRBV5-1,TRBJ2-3,ASRTSGALTDTQY
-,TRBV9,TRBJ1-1,ASTLDSSHTEAF
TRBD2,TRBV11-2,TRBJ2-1,ASSETSGSYNEQF
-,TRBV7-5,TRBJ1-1,VRSPGPGSPKYAF
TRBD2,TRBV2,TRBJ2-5,ASSEGTSGGARETQY
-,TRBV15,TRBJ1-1,ATRKNTEAF
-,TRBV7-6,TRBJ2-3,ASSLPGRNLGTDTQY
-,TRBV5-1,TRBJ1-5,ASSLDGFQPQH
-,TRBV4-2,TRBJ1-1,ASRTNTEAF
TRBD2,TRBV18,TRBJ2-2,ASFLGSGGDTGELF